This T cell receptor beta chain was identified during a study of T cell repertoires in cytomegalovirus infection. Study overall: Researchers turned to recently identified HLA-C-restricted CMV epitopes as well as well-studied HLA-B-restricted ones. Indications came from public TCR beta signatures; they pointed to CMV infection and to a matching HLA type. Study results and limitations: People with CMV and the relevant HLA were identified by cumulative public TCR beta family frequency. There were HLA-C-restricted CMV-specific TCR beta clonotypes dominating the ex vivo response.

TCRdb called the reads again in MiXCR, with one record for every CDR3 protein. The sample lists 900,000 to 950,000 distinct CDR3 sequences, around 30% occurring once. V lost 6 bases, J lost 8 bases, and 11 bases lay in between. Germline V gene lookup returns CDR1 MNHEY and CDR2 SVGAGI. This CDR3 contains 12 residues. On this clonotype itself: Antigen unknown.

The receptor was isolated from a human donor in good health (CMV status not recorded). Some clones in this sample may be carry-over from other donors' samples. The genes are TRBV6-5 and TRBJ2-1; unclear D gene. Material: cultured CD8+ T cells from PBMCs, obtained from culture after CMV antigen stimulation. In DNA form, the CDR3 reads TGTGCCAGCAGCCGCGGAAGGGATGAGCAGTTCTTC. Its protein product is CASSRGRDEQFF.